Listed below are T cell receptor beta chains from one sample, sequenced in a study of cytomegalovirus exposure and HLA in healthy donors. Assay: immunoSEQ multiplex PCR; the TCRdb copy retains only in-frame clones and omits some. The sample has about 150,000 clones; about 94% are singletons. Sequences were obtained from PBMCs. All receptors derive from a man aged 18 to 30 in good health and CMV-seropositive. CDR3s include the opening cysteine and the closing phenylalanine or tryptophan. Fields, in order: J gene, clone size, D gene, V gene, CDR3 protein, CDR3 DNA. The D gene is left open where the match is weak. Clone size is not always given. Where it is, it says once, few, many or a class for expanded clones.

>TRBJ2-7|-|-|TRBV5-1
CASSVDGGVAGF
TGCGCCAGCAGCGTCGACGGAGGGGTAGCAGGGTTC
>TRBJ2-2|-|-|TRBV6-1
CASKVNQGWTGELFF
TGTGCCAGCAAAGTGAACCAGGGGTGGACCGGGGAGCTGTTTTTT
>TRBJ2-5|-|-|TRBV7-9
CASSLTGSETQYF
TGTGCCAGCAGCTTAACAGGTTCGGAGACCCAGTACTTC
>TRBJ1-5|-|-|TRBV5-3
CARSLGGESSQPQHF
TGTGCCAGAAGCTTGGGGGGGGAATCGTCCCAGCCCCAGCATTTT
>TRBJ2-7|-|TRBD1|TRBV9
CASSVSQGALAYEQYF
TGTGCCAGCAGCGTTAGCCAGGGGGCCCTCGCCTACGAGCAGTACTTC
>TRBJ2-5|-|-|TRBV5-1
CASSLRSQGETQYF
TGCGCCAGCAGCTTGAGGAGTCAGGGTGAGACCCAGTACTTC
>TRBJ1-2|-|-|TRBV30
CAWSVSRYNYGYTF
TGTGCCTGGAGTGTCTCTCGTTATAACTATGGCTACACCTTC
>TRBJ1-2|-|-|TRBV29-1
CSVPETSFYGYTF
TGCAGCGTTCCTGAGACTTCTTTCTATGGCTACACCTTC
>TRBJ1-5|-|-|TRBV19
CASSWEGIGAYDQPQHF
TGTGCCAGTAGCTGGGAGGGGATCGGGGCCTATGATCAGCCCCAGCATTTT
>TRBJ1-2|-|TRBD1|TRBV4-1
CASSPGQVGYGYTF
TGCGCCAGCAGCCCCGGACAGGTGGGATATGGCTACACCTTC
>TRBJ2-1|-|TRBD2|TRBV29-1
CSVDGTRAWDEQFF
TGCAGCGTTGATGGGACTAGGGCTTGGGATGAGCAGTTCTTC
>TRBJ1-1|-|-|TRBV4-2
CASSQGSRNTEAFF
TGTGCCAGCAGCCAAGGTTCGAGGAACACTGAAGCTTTCTTT
>TRBJ1-2|once|-|TRBV7-8
CASSLARAGYGYTF
TGTGCCAGCAGCTTAGCCAGGGCTGGGTATGGCTACACCTTC
>TRBJ1-2|-|-|TRBV28
CASSILEGNYGYTF
TGTGCCAGCAGTATTCTCGAGGGCAACTATGGCTACACCTTC
>TRBJ2-7|-|-|TRBV7-7
CASKNQRATSSYEQYF
TGTGCTAGCAAGAACCAGCGGGCCACCAGCTCCTACGAGCAGTACTTC
>TRBJ2-1|-|TRBD2|TRBV7-9
CASSLGREALYNEQFF
TGTGCCAGCAGCTTAGGGCGGGAGGCCCTCTACAATGAGCAGTTCTTC
>TRBJ1-1|-|TRBD1|TRBV5-1
CASSLGAGGVGEAFF
TGCGCCAGCAGCTTGGGGGCAGGGGGCGTGGGTGAAGCTTTCTTT
>TRBJ2-7|-|TRBD1|TRBV29-1
CSVKQGGIGNEQYF
TGCAGCGTTAAACAGGGGGGCATTGGAAACGAGCAGTACTTC
>TRBJ1-4|-|-|TRBV27
CASKSGQFNEKLFF
TGTGCCAGCAAGTCCGGACAGTTTAATGAAAAACTGTTTTTT
>TRBJ2-5|-|TRBD2|TRBV29-1
CSVAGLAVQETQYF
TGCAGCGTTGCGGGACTAGCGGTCCAAGAGACCCAGTACTTC
>TRBJ2-2|-|-|TRBV11-3
CASSLAGGPGELFF
TGTGCCAGCAGCTTAGCCGGGGGGCCCGGGGAGCTGTTTTTT
>TRBJ1-1|-|-|TRBV6-1
CASSEAQETEAFF
TGTGCCAGCAGTGAAGCGCAGGAAACTGAAGCTTTCTTT
>TRBJ2-2|-|TRBD2|TRBV2
CASSPGLAGFDGELFF
TGTGCCAGCAGCCCGGGACTAGCGGGTTTCGACGGGGAGCTGTTTTTT
>TRBJ2-1|-|-|TRBV9
CASSRLGGAPYNEQFF
TGTGCCAGCAGCCGCCTCGGGGGAGCTCCCTACAATGAGCAGTTCTTC
>TRBJ2-3|-|-|TRBV5-1
CASSSLRLTDTQYF
TGCGCCAGCAGCTCCCTGCGCCTCACAGATACGCAGTATTTT
>TRBJ2-7|once|TRBD1|TRBV7-6
CASSLGQGREQYF
TGTGCCAGCAGCTTAGGACAGGGCAGGGAGCAGTACTTC
>TRBJ2-3|-|-|TRBV4-1
CASSQVAGLGGTDTQYF
TGCGCCAGCAGCCAAGTAGCGGGCCTAGGGGGGACAGATACGCAGTATTTT
>TRBJ1-2|-|TRBD1|TRBV6-1
CASRVRQGNYGYTF
TGTGCCAGCAGGGTTAGACAGGGGAACTATGGCTACACCTTC
>TRBJ2-5|-|TRBD2|TRBV5-4
CASSLPIAGGQETQYF
TGTGCCAGCAGCTTACCGATAGCGGGAGGCCAAGAGACCCAGTACTTC
>TRBJ1-1|-|TRBD1|TRBV7-8
CASSFQGADTEAFF
TGTGCCAGCAGCTTCCAGGGGGCAGACACTGAAGCTTTCTTT
>TRBJ2-7|few|TRBD2|TRBV27
CASSLTSGIPYEQYF
TGTGCCAGCAGTCTGACTAGCGGGATTCCCTACGAGCAGTACTTC
>TRBJ1-2|-|-|TRBV2
CASSVALSYGYTF
TGTGCCAGCAGTGTCGCGCTCTCTTATGGCTACACCTTC
>TRBJ1-4|-|TRBD1|TRBV28
CASSRQGTTNEKLFF
TGTGCCAGCAGTAGACAGGGAACAACTAATGAAAAACTGTTTTTT
>TRBJ2-1|-|TRBD2|TRBV7-2
CASSLVLAGASYNEQFF
TGTGCCAGCAGCTTAGTACTAGCGGGGGCCTCCTACAATGAGCAGTTCTTC
>TRBJ2-3|-|TRBD2|TRBV18
CASSRGTSGSTDTQYF
TGTGCCAGCTCACGAGGGACTAGCGGGAGCACAGATACGCAGTATTTT
>TRBJ1-5|few|TRBD1|TRBV10-3
CATGTGDPNQPQHF
TGTGCCACGGGGACAGGGGATCCGAATCAGCCCCAGCATTTT
>TRBJ1-2|-|TRBD1|TRBV19
CASTEGQGGYGYTF
TGTGCCAGTACCGAAGGACAGGGCGGATATGGCTACACCTTC
>TRBJ2-1|-|-|TRBV28
CASSQQGNEQFF
TGTGCCAGCAGTCAACAGGGAAATGAGCAGTTCTTC
>TRBJ2-5|-|-|TRBV5-1
CASSFPGSETQYF
TGCGCCAGCAGCTTCCCAGGGTCGGAGACCCAGTACTTC
>TRBJ2-2|-|-|TRBV4-2
CASSQTSQGTGELFF
TGTGCCAGCAGCCAAACCTCACAGGGAACCGGGGAGCTGTTTTTT
>TRBJ2-7|-|-|TRBV5-1
CASSLVSSGSPYEQYF
TGCGCCAGCAGCTTGGTTTCGTCAGGATCCCCTTACGAGCAGTACTTC
>TRBJ2-7|-|-|TRBV11-2
CASSLDRLSYEQYF
TGTGCCAGCAGCCTAGACAGGCTTTCCTACGAGCAGTACTTC